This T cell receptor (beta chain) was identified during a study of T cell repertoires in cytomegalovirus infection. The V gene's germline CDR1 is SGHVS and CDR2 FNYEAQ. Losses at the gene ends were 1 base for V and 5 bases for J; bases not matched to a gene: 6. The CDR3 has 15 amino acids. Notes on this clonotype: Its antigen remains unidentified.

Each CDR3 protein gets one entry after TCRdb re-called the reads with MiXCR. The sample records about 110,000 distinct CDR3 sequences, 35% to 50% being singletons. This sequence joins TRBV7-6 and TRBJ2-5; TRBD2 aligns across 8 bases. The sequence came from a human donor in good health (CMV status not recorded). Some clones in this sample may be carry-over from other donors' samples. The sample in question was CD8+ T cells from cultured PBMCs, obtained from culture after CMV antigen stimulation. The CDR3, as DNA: TGTGCCAGCAGCTTAGTTCGGGGGGGCCTGGAGACCCAGTACTTC. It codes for CASSLVRGGLETQYF.